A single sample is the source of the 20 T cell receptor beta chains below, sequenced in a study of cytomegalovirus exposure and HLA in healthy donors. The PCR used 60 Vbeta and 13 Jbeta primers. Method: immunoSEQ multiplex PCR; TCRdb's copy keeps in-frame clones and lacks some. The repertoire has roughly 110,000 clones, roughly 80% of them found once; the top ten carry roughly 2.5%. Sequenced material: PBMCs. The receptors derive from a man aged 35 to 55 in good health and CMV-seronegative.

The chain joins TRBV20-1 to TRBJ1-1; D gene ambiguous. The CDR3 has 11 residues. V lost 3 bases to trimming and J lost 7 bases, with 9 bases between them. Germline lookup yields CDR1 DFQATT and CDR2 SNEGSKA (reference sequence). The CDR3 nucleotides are TGCAGTGCTAGTGGGGAGGATGAAGCTTTCTTT. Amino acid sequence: CSASGEDEAFF.

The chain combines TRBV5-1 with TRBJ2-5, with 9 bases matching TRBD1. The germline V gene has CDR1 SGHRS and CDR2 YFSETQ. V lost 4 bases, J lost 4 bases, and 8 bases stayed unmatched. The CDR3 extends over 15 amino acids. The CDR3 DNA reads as TGCGCCAGCAGCAGGACAGGGGACAGTAGAGAGACCCAGTACTTC. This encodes CASSRTGDSRETQYF.

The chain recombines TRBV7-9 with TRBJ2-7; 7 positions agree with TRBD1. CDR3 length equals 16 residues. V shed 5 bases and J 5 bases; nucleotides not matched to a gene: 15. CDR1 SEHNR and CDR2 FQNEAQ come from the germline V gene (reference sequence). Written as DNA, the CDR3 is TGTGCCAGCAGCCCTATTTTTTCTAAAGGGGGCGACGAGCAGTACTTC. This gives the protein CASSPIFSKGGDEQYF. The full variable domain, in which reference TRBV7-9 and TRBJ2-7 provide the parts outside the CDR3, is DTGVSQNPRHKITKRGQNVTFRCDPISEHNRLYWYRQTLGQGPEFLTYFQNEAQLEKSRLLSDRFSAERPKGSFSTLEIQRTEQGDSAMYLCASSPIFSKGGDEQYFGPGTRLTVT.

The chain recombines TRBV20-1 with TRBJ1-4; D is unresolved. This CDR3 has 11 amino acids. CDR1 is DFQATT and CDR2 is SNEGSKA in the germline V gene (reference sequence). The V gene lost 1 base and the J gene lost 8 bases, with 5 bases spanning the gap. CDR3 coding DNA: TGCAGTGCTAGAGCTGAGGAAAAACTGTTTTTT. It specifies CSARAEEKLFF.

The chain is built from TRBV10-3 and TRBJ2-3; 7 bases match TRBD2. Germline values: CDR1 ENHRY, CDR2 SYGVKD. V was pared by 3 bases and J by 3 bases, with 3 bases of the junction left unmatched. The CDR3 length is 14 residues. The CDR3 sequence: CAISDGGGTDTQYF. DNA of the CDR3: TGTGCCATCAGTGATGGGGGGGGAACAGATACGCAGTATTTT.

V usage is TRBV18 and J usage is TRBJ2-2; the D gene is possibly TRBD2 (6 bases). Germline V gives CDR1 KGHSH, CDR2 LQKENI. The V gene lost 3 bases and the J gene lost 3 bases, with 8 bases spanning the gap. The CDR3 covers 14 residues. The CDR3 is CASSPSGDTGELFF. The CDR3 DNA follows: TGTGCCAGCTCACCCTCGGGAGACACCGGGGAGCTGTTTTTT.

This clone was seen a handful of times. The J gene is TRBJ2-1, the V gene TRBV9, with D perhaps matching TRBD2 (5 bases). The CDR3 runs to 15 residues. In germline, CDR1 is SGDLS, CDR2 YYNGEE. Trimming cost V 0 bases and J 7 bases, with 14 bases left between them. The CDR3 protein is CASSVGEVRGNEQFF. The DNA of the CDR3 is TGTGCCAGCAGCGTAGGCGAGGTTCGGGGTAATGAGCAGTTCTTC.

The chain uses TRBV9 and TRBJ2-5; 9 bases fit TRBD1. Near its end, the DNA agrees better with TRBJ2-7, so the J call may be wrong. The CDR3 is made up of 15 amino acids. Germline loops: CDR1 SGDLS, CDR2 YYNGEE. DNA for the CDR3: TGTGCCAGCAGCCCCCGACAGGGGGGGGACTACGAGCAGTACTTC. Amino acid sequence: CASSPRQGGDYEQYF.

This chain's CDR3 is CASSPRDRGFLKAFF. The CDR3 DNA reads TGTGCCAGCAGCCCACGGGACAGGGGTTTCCTGAAAGCTTTCTTT. The rearrangement links TRBV7-9 to TRBJ1-1, with 10 bases matching TRBD1. With V trimmed by 5 bases and J by 9 bases, 12 bases remained unmatched. CDR3 length: 15 residues. Germline CDR1 is SEHNR and CDR2 is FQNEAQ (reference sequence).

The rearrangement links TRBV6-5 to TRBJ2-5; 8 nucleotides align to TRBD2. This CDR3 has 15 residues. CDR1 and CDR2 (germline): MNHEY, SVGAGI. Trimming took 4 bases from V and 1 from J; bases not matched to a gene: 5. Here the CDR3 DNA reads TGTGCCAGCAGTTCGCCTAGCGGGTTCCAAGAGACCCAGTACTTC. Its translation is CASSSPSGFQETQYF.

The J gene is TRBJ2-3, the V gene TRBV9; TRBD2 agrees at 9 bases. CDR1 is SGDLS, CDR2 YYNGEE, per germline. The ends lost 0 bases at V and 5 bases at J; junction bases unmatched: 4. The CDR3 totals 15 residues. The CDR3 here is CASSVVAGGQDTQYF. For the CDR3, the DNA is TGTGCCAGCAGCGTAGTGGCGGGGGGGCAAGATACGCAGTATTTT.

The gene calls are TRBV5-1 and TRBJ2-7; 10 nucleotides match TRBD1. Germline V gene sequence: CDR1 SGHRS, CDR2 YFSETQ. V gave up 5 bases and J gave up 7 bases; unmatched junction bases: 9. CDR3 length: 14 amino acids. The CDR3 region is CASSADRGRREQYF. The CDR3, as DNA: TGCGCCAGCAGTGCCGACAGGGGGCGAAGGGAGCAGTACTTC.

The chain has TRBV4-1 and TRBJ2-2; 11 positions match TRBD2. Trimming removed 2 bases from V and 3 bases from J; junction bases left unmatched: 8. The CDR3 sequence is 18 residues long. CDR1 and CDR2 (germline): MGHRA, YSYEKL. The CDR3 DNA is TGCGCCAGCAGCCAACCCCGACTAGCGGGGACATACACCGGGGAGCTGTTTTTT. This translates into CASSQPRLAGTYTGELFF.

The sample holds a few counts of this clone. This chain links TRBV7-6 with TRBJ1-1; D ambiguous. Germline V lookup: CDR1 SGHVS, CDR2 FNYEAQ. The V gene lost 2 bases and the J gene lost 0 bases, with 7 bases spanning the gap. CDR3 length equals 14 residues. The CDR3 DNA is TGTGCCAGCAGCTTAATGGCCGTGAACACTGAAGCTTTCTTT. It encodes CASSLMAVNTEAFF.

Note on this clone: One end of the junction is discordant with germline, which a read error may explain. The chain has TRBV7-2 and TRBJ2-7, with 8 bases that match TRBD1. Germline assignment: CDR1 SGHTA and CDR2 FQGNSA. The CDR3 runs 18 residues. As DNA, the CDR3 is TGTGCCAGCAGCTTAGAGGGTTTTCCGGACAGGGCCCCCTACGAGCGGTACTTC. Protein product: CASSLEGFPDRAPYERYF.

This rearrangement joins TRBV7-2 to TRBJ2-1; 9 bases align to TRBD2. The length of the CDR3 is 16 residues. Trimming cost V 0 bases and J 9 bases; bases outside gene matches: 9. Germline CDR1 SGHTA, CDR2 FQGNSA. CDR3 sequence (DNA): TGTGCCAGCAGCTTAGCCCGGCGGGGGGGCCGTGGTGAGCAGTTCTTC. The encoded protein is CASSLARRGGRGEQFF.

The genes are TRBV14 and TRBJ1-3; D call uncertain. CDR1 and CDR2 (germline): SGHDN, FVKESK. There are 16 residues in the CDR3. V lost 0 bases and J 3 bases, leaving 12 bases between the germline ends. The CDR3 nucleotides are TGTGCCAGCAGCCAAGATTGGCGGGAAGGTGGAAACACCATATATTTT. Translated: CASSQDWREGGNTIYF.

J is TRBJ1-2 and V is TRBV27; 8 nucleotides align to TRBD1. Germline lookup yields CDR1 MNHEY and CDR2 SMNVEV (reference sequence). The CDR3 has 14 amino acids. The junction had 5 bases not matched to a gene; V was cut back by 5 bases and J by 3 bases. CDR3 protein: CASSPWTGYYGYTF. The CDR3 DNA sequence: TGTGCCAGCAGTCCCTGGACAGGGTACTATGGCTACACCTTC.

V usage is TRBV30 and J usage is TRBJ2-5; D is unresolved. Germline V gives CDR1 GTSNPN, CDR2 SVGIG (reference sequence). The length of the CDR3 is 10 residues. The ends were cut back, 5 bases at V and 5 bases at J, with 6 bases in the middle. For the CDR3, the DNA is TGTGCCTGGCGGGTTGAGACCCAGTACTTC. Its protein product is CAWRVETQYF.

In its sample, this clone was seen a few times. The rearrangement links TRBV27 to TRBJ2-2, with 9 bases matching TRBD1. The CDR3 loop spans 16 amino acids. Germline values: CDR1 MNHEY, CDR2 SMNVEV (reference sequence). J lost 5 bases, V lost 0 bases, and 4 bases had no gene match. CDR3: CASSLSWDRVTGELFF. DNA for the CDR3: TGTGCCAGCAGTTTATCGTGGGACAGGGTGACCGGGGAGCTGTTTTTT.